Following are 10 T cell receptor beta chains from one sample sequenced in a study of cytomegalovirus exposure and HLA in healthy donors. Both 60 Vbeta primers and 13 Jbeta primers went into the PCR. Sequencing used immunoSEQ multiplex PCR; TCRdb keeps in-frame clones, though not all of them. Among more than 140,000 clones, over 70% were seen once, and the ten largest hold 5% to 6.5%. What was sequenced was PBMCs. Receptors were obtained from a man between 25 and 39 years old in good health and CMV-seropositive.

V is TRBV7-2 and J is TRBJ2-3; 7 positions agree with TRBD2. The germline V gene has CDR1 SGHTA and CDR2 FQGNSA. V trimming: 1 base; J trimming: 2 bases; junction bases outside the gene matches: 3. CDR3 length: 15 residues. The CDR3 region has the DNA TGTGCCAGCAGCTTAGGACTAGCTTTCACAGATACGCAGTATTTT. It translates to CASSLGLAFTDTQYF.

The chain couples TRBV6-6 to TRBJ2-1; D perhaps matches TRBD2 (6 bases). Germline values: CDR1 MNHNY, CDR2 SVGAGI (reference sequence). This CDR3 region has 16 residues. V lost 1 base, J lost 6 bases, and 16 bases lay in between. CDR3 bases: TGTGCCAGCAGTTACTTAGGACTATACCTCACCAATGAGCAGTTCTTC. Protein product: CASSYLGLYLTNEQFF.

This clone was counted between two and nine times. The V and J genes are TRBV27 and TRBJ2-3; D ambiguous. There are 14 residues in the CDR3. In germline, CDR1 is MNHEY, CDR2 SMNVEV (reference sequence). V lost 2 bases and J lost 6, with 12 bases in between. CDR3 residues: CASSLGGSTDTQYF. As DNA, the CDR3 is TGTGCCAGCAGTTTAGGTGGCTCAACGGATACGCAGTATTTT.

CDR3 DNA sequence: TGTGCCAGCAGCGCCCAGGGGGGTGGGGCGGGTGAGCAGTTCTTC. Its protein is CASSAQGGGAGEQFF. The V and J genes are TRBV6-5 and TRBJ2-1; possible D gene TRBD1, 7 bases. With 6 bases removed from V and 9 bases from J, the gap between germline ends came to 21 bases. The CDR3 runs 15 residues. CDR1 and CDR2 (germline): MNHEY, SVGAGI.

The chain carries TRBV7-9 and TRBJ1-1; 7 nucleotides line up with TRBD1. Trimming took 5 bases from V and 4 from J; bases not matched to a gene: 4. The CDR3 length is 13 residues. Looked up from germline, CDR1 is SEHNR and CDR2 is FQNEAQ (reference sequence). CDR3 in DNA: TGTGCCAGCAGCCCCGGGACAGCCACTGAAGCTTTCTTT. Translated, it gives CASSPGTATEAFF.

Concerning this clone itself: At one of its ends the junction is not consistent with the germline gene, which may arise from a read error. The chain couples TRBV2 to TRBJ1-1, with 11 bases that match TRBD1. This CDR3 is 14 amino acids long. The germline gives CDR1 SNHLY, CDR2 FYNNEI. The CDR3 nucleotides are TGTGTCAGCAGGGACGGGACAGGGGGCACTGAAGCTTTCTTT. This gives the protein CVSRDGTGGTEAFF.

The CDR3 protein is CASSRNRGGDGEKLFF. CDR3 in DNA: TGTGCCAGCTCACGAAATCGAGGGGGCGACGGTGAAAAACTGTTTTTT. The chain is built from TRBV18 and TRBJ1-4, with 7 positions matching TRBD1. There are 16 residues in the CDR3. The trim removed 4 bases at V and 7 bases at J, leaving 12 bases unmatched. From germline, CDR1 is KGHSH and CDR2 LQKENI.

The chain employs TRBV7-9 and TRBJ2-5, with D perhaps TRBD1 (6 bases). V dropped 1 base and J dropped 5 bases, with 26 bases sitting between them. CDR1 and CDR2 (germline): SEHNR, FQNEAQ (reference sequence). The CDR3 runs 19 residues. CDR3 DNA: TGTGCCAGCAGCTTAGGGCCGACCTGGACAGCTCCCCCGAGGGAGACCCAGTACTTC. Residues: CASSLGPTWTAPPRETQYF. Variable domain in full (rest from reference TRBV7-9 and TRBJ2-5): DTGVSQNPRHKITKRGQNVTFRCDPISEHNRLYWYRQTLGQGPEFLTYFQNEAQLEKSRLLSDRFSAERPKGSFSTLEIQRTEQGDSAMYLCASSLGPTWTAPPRETQYFGPGTRLLVL.

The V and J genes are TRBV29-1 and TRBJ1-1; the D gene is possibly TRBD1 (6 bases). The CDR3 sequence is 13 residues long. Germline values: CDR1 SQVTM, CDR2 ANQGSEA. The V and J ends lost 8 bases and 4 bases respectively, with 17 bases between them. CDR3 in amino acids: CSSEGGMGTEAFF. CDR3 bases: TGCAGCTCCGAGGGGGGGATGGGCACTGAAGCTTTCTTT.

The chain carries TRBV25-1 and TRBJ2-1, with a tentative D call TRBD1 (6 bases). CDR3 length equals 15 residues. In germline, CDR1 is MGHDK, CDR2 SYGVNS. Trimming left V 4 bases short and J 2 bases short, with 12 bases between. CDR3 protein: CASSGNRVTYNEQFF. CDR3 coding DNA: TGTGCCAGCAGTGGAAACAGGGTAACCTACAATGAGCAGTTCTTC.